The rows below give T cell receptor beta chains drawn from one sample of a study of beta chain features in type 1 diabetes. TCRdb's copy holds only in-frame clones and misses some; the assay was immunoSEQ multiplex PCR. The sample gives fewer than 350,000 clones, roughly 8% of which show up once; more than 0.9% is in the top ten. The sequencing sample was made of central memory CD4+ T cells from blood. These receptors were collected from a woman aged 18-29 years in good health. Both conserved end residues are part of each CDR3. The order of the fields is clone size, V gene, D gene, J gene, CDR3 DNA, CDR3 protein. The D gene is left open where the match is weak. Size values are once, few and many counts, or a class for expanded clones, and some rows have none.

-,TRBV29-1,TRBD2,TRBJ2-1,TGCAGCGTTCGAGCGGGAGCTCCCTCCTACAATGAGCAGTTCTTC,CSVRAGAPSYNEQFF
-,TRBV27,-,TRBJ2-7,TGTGCCAGCAGTCAATCAGGGGCAGGAAGGCGCGAGCAGTACTTC,CASSQSGAGRREQYF
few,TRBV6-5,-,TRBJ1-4,TGTGCCAGCAGCCAGACAGCAACTAATGAAAAACTGTTTTTT,CASSQTATNEKLFF
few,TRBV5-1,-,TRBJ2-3,TGCGCCAGCAGCCCGGACAGCACTAGCACAGATACGCAGTATTTT,CASSPDSTSTDTQYF
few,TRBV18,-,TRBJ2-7,TGTGCCAGCTCACCAGCGAGAGCGATTAGCTCCTACGAGCAGTACTTC,CASSPARAISSYEQYF
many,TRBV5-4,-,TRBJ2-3,TGTGCCAGCAGCCGTCTAGGATTTGGCACAGATACGCAGTATTTT,CASSRLGFGTDTQYF
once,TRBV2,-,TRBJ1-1,TGTGCCAGCAGGCCTCTAGCGTTGATGAACACTGAAGCTTTCTTT,CASRPLALMNTEAFF
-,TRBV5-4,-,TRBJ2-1,TGTGCCAGCAGCGTAGGTACTACTTATGGGGATGAGCAGTTCTTC,CASSVGTTYGDEQFF
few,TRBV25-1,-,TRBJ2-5,TGTGCCAGCAGTGAATCCCAGGGGGGAACAGAGACCCAGTACTTC,CASSESQGGTETQYF
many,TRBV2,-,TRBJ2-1,TGTGCCAGCACAGAGAATACAGGGTCTAAGGAGCAGTTCTTC,CASTENTGSKEQFF
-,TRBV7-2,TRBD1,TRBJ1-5,TGTGCCAGCAGCCAAACAGGGGGGCTTCGGCCCCAGCATTTT,CASSQTGGLRPQHF
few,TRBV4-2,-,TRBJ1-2,TGTGCCAGCAGCCAGGGGAACTATGGCTACACCTTC,CASSQGNYGYTF
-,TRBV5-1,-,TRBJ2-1,TGCGCCAGCAGCGATCTCGCCCAAGATCATGAGCAGTTCTTC,CASSDLAQDHEQFF
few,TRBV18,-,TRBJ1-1,TGTGCCAGCTCACCACAAATTGGTGAAACTGAAGCTTTCTTT,CASSPQIGETEAFF
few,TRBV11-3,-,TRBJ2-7,TGTGCCAGCAGCTTAGGTGGGACAAACTCCTACGAGCAGTACTTC,CASSLGGTNSYEQYF
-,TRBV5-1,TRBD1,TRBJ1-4,TGCGCCAGCAGCAAACCGGGACAGGGGAATGAAAAACTGTTTTTT,CASSKPGQGNEKLFF
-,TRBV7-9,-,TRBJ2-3,TGTGCCAGCAGCTTAGGGGCAGATACGCAGTATTTT,CASSLGADTQYF